The 19 T cell receptor beta chains in this list originate from one sample, sequenced in a study of sequential checkpoint blockade in melanoma (dated by TCRdb to between 2019 and 2020). The treatment or condition label here, explained by the study, means: randomized to nivolumab then ipilimumab (arm A) or the reverse (arm B). The library relied on the immunoSEQ multiplex PCR assay. The table was pulled from immuneACCESS by TCRdb, which kept in-frame rearrangements only. Such tables lose some clones; where checked, under half of the loss comes from unresolved V genes, and the rest has no known cause. A total of tens of thousands of clones appear in this sample, roughly 75% of them only once. The top ten clonotypes cover about 19% of the sample. Specimen: CD8+ T cells sorted from blood (inferred from file names), collected from a patient given nivolumab and ipilimumab in sequence. The receptors shown here come from a human donor with melanoma.

The chain combines TRBV9 with TRBJ1-5; 10 bases fit TRBD1. The germline CDR1 and CDR2 sequences are SGDLS and YYNGEE. The V and J ends lost 4 bases and 8 bases, in that order; junction bases with no gene match: 9. The CDR3 runs 15 residues. The CDR3 bases are TGTGCCAGCAGCCCATGGGACAGGGGAAATGAGCCCCAGCATTTT. It is translated as CASSPWDRGNEPQHF.

The chain couples TRBV9 to TRBJ2-1; no definite D call. In germline, CDR1 is SGDLS, CDR2 YYNGEE. CDR3 length equals 12 residues. V gave up 0 bases and J gave up 6 bases, with 4 bases separating them. CDR3 DNA: TGTGCCAGCAGCGTAGAGCTCAATGAGCAGTTCTTC. Translated: CASSVELNEQFF.

This clone has only one observation. The V call is TRBV14, the J call TRBJ1-1; D unclear. The CDR3 loop spans 15 amino acids. The germline V and J ends were trimmed by 1 base and 8 bases, with 17 bases remaining between them. CDR1 and CDR2 (germline): SGHDN, FVKESK. The CDR3 region is CASSQVGTGGEEAFF. The CDR3 DNA is TGTGCCAGCAGCCAAGTTGGAACCGGCGGCGAAGAAGCTTTCTTT.

This clone occurred once. V is TRBV6-1 and J is TRBJ1-1; no reliable D call. From germline, CDR1 is MNHNS and CDR2 SASEGT. This CDR3 spans 14 amino acids. The V and J ends lost 7 bases and 5 bases respectively, with 17 bases between them. The CDR3 loop is CASIISGFETEAFF. The CDR3 DNA is TGTGCCAGCATTATATCGGGGTTTGAGACTGAAGCTTTCTTT.

This clone showed up just once. The chain couples TRBV4-1 to TRBJ1-1, with unresolved D. This CDR3 spans 13 amino acids. The germline gives CDR1 MGHRA, CDR2 YSYEKL. Trimming took 4 bases from V and 6 from J, leaving 12 bases between them. The CDR3 nucleotides read TGCGCCAGCAGCCCCCTTGGCCGGGCTGAAGCTTTCTTT. Its protein product is CASSPLGRAEAFF.

This clone appeared a single time. One end of the junction varies from germline; a read error may be responsible. The chain employs TRBV5-1 and TRBJ1-6; D remains unclear. There are 16 residues in the CDR3. Germline CDR1 reads SGHRS; CDR2 reads YFSETQ. The CDR3 DNA sequence: TGCGCCAGCAGCTTGAGAGGGAAAGCCTACAATTCACCCCTCCACTTT. Its translation is CASSLRGKAYNSPLHF.

The chain has TRBV6-6 and TRBJ2-7; D uncertain. Germline CDR1 reads MNHNY; CDR2 reads SVGAGI (reference sequence). The CDR3 sequence is 12 residues long. V gave up 8 bases and J gave up 3 bases, with 11 bases separating them. The CDR3: CASGDGNYEQYV. The DNA of the CDR3 is TGTGCCAGCGGTGACGGAAACTACGAGCAGTACGTC.

CDR3: CASNRGETSGRNEQFF. The CDR3 DNA is TGTGCCAGCAACAGGGGGGAGACTAGCGGGAGAAATGAGCAGTTCTTC. This chain links TRBV7-8 with TRBJ2-1, with TRBD2 matching 12 bases. Germline V lookup: CDR1 SGHVS, CDR2 FQNEAQ. The V segment lost 7 bases and the J segment 7 bases; nucleotides outside the gene matches: 11. The CDR3 is made up of 16 amino acids.

The J gene is TRBJ2-2, the V gene TRBV6-4, with D hard to call. The CDR3 spans 15 residues. With 4 bases removed from V and 6 bases from J, the gap between germline ends came to 15 bases. Germline V gene sequence: CDR1 MRHNA, CDR2 SNTAGT. For the CDR3, the DNA is TGTGCCAGCAGTGCCGGTAGTCTTTACGCCGGGGAGCTGTTTTTT. It specifies CASSAGSLYAGELFF.

This chain links TRBV12-5 with TRBJ2-1; D ambiguous. In germline, CDR1 is LGHNT, CDR2 FRNRAP. This CDR3 spans 12 amino acids. The germline V and J ends were trimmed by 1 base and 6 bases, with 4 bases remaining between them. CDR3 protein: CASGLALNEQFF. CDR3 bases: TGTGCTAGTGGTTTGGCCCTCAATGAGCAGTTCTTC.

This sequence joins TRBV6-1 and TRBJ1-2; perhaps TRBD1 as D (5 bases). CDR3 length: 13 residues. The V gene lost 6 bases and the J gene lost 4 bases, with 12 bases spanning the gap. Germline V gene lookup returns CDR1 MNHNS and CDR2 SASEGT. In DNA form, the CDR3 reads TGTGCCAGCAGCCGAGACAGAACCTATGGCTACACCTTC. This translates into CASSRDRTYGYTF.

V gene TRBV5-1 combines with J gene TRBJ1-4, with 8 bases fitting TRBD1. This CDR3 region has 15 residues. J gave up 1 base and V 6 bases, and 5 bases lay outside the gene matches. CDR1 is SGHRS, CDR2 YFSETQ, per germline. CDR3 loop: CASTQGARTNEKLFF. The DNA of the CDR3 is TGCGCCAGCACCCAGGGGGCGCGAACTAATGAAAAACTGTTTTTT.

V is TRBV28 and J is TRBJ1-2; possible D gene TRBD1, 6 bases. V lost 1 base, J lost 2 bases, and 14 bases lay in between. Germline V gene data show CDR1 as MDHEN and CDR2 as SYDVKM. The CDR3 runs to 16 residues. The CDR3 spells CASSLLSGAINYGYTF. CDR3 bases: TGTGCCAGCAGTTTATTATCAGGGGCCATAAACTATGGCTACACCTTC.

In its sample, this clone ranks as large. The chain has TRBV7-6 and TRBJ2-5; D not certain. Germline V gene data show CDR1 as SGHVS and CDR2 as FNYEAQ. This CDR3 has 11 residues. V was trimmed by 5 bases and J by 5 bases, leaving 6 bases between them. CDR3 amino acids: CASSPGETQYF. In DNA form, the CDR3 reads TGTGCCAGCAGCCCCGGGGAGACCCAGTACTTC. Full variable domain (rest looked up from reference TRBV7-6 and TRBJ2-5): GAGVSQSPRYKVTKRGQDVALRCDPISGHVSLYWYRQALGQGPEFLTYFNYEAQQDKSGLPNDRFSAERPEGSISTLTIQRTEQRDSAMYRCASSPGETQYFGPGTRLLVL.

The chain employs TRBV5-4 and TRBJ2-1, with TRBD1 matching over 7 bases. With V trimmed by 5 bases and J by 9 bases, 8 bases remained unmatched. The CDR3 is made up of 13 amino acids. Germline CDR1 SGHNT, CDR2 YYREEE (reference sequence). The CDR3 spells CASRQDRYGEQFF. CDR3 nucleotide sequence: TGTGCCAGCAGACAGGACAGGTACGGTGAGCAGTTCTTC.

The chain links TRBV6-6 to TRBJ1-1, with 7 bases fitting TRBD1. CDR3 length equals 16 residues. The V gene end was trimmed by 4 bases and the J gene end by 1 base; junction bases not matched to a gene: 9. Per germline, CDR1 MNHNY and CDR2 SVGAGI (reference sequence). In DNA form, the CDR3 reads TGTGCCAGCAGTTTCAAACAGGGGAAGGGGAACACTGAAGCTTTCTTT. This sequence encodes CASSFKQGKGNTEAFF.

The chain carries TRBV4-3 and TRBJ1-6; 7 bases are shared with TRBD1. Trimming removed 4 bases from V and 3 bases from J; junction bases left unmatched: 9. The CDR3 loop spans 17 amino acids. Germline assignment: CDR1 LGHNA and CDR2 YSLEER. In DNA, the CDR3 is TGCGCCAGCAGCCTTCTCTCCGGGACAGACTATAATTCACCCCTCCACTTT. Its protein is CASSLLSGTDYNSPLHF.

This sequence joins TRBV9 and TRBJ2-6; possible D gene TRBD2, 7 bases. The CDR3 runs 16 residues. The germline gives CDR1 SGDLS, CDR2 YYNGEE. V dropped 3 bases and J dropped 3 bases, with 13 bases sitting between them. The CDR3 region is CASSAPGGLGANVLTF. The CDR3 coding sequence is TGTGCCAGCAGCGCCCCCGGGGGGCTTGGGGCCAACGTCCTGACTTTC. The full variable domain, with the rest looked up from reference TRBV9 and TRBJ2-6, is DSGVTQTPKHLITATGQRVTLRCSPRSGDLSVYWYQQSLDQGLQFLIQYYNGEERAKGNILERFSAQQFPDLHSELNLSSLELGDSALYFCASSAPGGLGANVLTFGAGSRLTVL.

Of note for this clone: The CDR3 does not end in the conserved phenylalanine or tryptophan, so this is likely a read error. The chain links TRBV5-8 to TRBJ1-1; the D gene is possibly TRBD1 (5 bases). The CDR3 length is 13 residues. The V gene lost 7 bases and the J gene lost 6 bases, with 16 bases spanning the gap. Germline assignment: CDR1 SGHTS and CDR2 YDEGEE. As DNA, the CDR3 is TGTGCCAGCGAATTTGGGGGAGGTTCTGAAGCTTTCTCT. Its translation: CASEFGGGSEAFS.